These 30 T cell receptor beta chains came from one sample sequenced in a study of blood T cell repertoires in COVID-19. Repertoires were generated with immunoSEQ multiplex PCR, while TCRdb's copy carries only in-frame clones and drops some. The sample shows under 60,000 clones, around nine tenths of them seen only once. The sequencing sample was made of peripheral blood. The receptors stem from a human donor in a cohort sampled during active COVID-19.

This chain joins TRBV28 and TRBJ2-7; D uncertain. The V and J ends lost 6 bases and 2 bases respectively, with 11 bases between them. CDR3 length: 13 residues. Germline-derived CDR1 and CDR2 are MDHEN and SYDVKM. The CDR3 loop is CASRSTNTYEQYV. The CDR3 region has the DNA TGTGCCAGCAGATCCACAAACACCTACGAGCAGTACGTC.

The chain has TRBV5-1 and TRBJ2-7; 13 nucleotides align to TRBD2. V lost 0 bases, J lost 3 bases, and 9 bases stayed unmatched. CDR3 length: 18 amino acids. Germline lookup yields CDR1 SGHRS and CDR2 YFSETQ. This chain's CDR3 is CASSLVTSGRALVYEQYF. CDR3 DNA sequence: TGCGCCAGCAGCTTGGTAACTAGCGGGAGGGCCCTGGTCTACGAGCAGTACTTC.

This sequence joins TRBV4-2 and TRBJ2-7, with a weak D call TRBD1 (6 bases). Trimming removed 1 base from V and 2 bases from J, with 15 bases in between. This CDR3 contains 16 residues. The germline CDR1 and CDR2 sequences are LGHNA and YNFKEQ. The CDR3 coding sequence is TGTGCCAGCAGCCAAGGGCAGGGGACCCCAACCTACGAGCAGTACTTC. Translated: CASSQGQGTPTYEQYF.

The chain uses TRBV11-1 and TRBJ2-7; 8 bases line up with TRBD2. CDR3 length equals 15 residues. From germline, CDR1 is SGHAT and CDR2 FQDESV (reference sequence). V lost 5 bases, J lost 3 bases, and 9 bases stayed unmatched. The chain's CDR3 is CASSISLADNYEQYF. The CDR3 DNA reads as TGTGCCAGCAGCATATCACTAGCGGACAACTACGAGCAGTACTTC.

V is TRBV27 and J is TRBJ2-7; D is possibly TRBD2 (6 bases). The CDR3 contains 16 residues. V lost 2 bases and J 2 bases, leaving 16 bases between the germline ends. Germline CDR1 and CDR2: MNHEY and SMNVEV (reference sequence). The CDR3 DNA reads TGTGCCAGCAGTTTAAAGGGCCCCGGGACTCCCTACGAGCAGTACGTC. This gives the protein CASSLKGPGTPYEQYV.

The rearrangement links TRBV24-1 to TRBJ2-1, with TRBD1 identical over 8 bases. CDR3 length equals 13 residues. Per germline, CDR1 KGHDR and CDR2 SFDVKD. V gave up 4 bases and J gave up 8 bases; unmatched junction bases: 3. The CDR3 here is CATSEAGGDEQFF. In DNA form, the CDR3 reads TGTGCCACCAGTGAAGCAGGGGGCGATGAGCAGTTCTTC.

The genes are TRBV10-3 and TRBJ1-3; D unresolved. CDR1 and CDR2 (germline): ENHRY, SYGVKD. V was shortened by 3 bases and J by 0 bases, with 6 bases between the two germline ends. This CDR3 contains 14 residues. CDR3 nucleotide sequence: TGTGCCATCAGTGACGCGGTCTCTGGAAACACCATATATTTT. Amino acid sequence: CAISDAVSGNTIYF.

J is TRBJ2-7 and V is TRBV9, with D possibly TRBD2 on 6 matching bases. The CDR3 covers 15 residues. CDR1 and CDR2 from the germline V gene are SGDLS and YYNGEE. Trimming stripped 2 bases from V and 2 bases from J, with 14 bases between. The CDR3 loop is CASSVGREIPYEQYF. The DNA of the CDR3 is TGTGCCAGCAGCGTTGGTCGGGAGATCCCCTACGAGCAGTACTTC.

V usage is TRBV3-1 (or the pseudogene TRBV3-2) and J usage is TRBJ1-1, with 7 bases matching TRBD1. Germline lookup yields CDR1 LGHDT and CDR2 YNNKEL (reference sequence). This CDR3 contains 13 residues. Trimming at V came to 6 bases and at J to 6 bases, leaving 7 bases not matched to a gene. The CDR3 loop is CASRDLDRPEAFF. CDR3 DNA sequence: TGTGCCAGCAGAGATCTGGACAGGCCTGAAGCTTTCTTT.

This chain links TRBV11-2 with TRBJ2-7; tentatively, D is TRBD1 (6 bases). Trimming stripped 0 bases from V and 3 bases from J, with 12 bases between. Germline CDR1 is SGHAT and CDR2 is FQNNGV. The CDR3 covers 15 residues. DNA of the CDR3: TGTGCCAGCAGCTTAGAAGGGGGAGCGCACTACGAGCAGTACTTC. Encoded protein: CASSLEGGAHYEQYF.

The chain joins TRBV28 to TRBJ1-1; D unclear. CDR1 MDHEN and CDR2 SYDVKM come from the germline V gene. This CDR3 is 12 amino acids long. With 8 bases removed from V and 7 bases from J, the gap between germline ends came to 14 bases. The CDR3 DNA follows: TGTGCCAGCCCCTCTCTGGGAGGTGAAGCTTTCTTT. It yields the protein CASPSLGGEAFF.

The chain uses TRBV18 and TRBJ1-6, with 7 bases that match TRBD1. V gave up 4 bases and J gave up 8 bases; unmatched junction bases: 5. CDR3 length: 14 amino acids. Per the germline V gene, CDR1 is KGHSH and CDR2 is LQKENI. The CDR3 here is CASSLKTGDSPLHF. The CDR3 nucleotides are TGTGCCAGCTCACTTAAAACAGGGGATTCACCCCTCCACTTT. Together with reference TRBV18 and TRBJ1-6, the CDR3 gives the full variable domain: NAGVMQNPRHLVRRRGQEARLRCSPMKGHSHVYWYRQLPEEGLKFMVYLQKENIIDESGMPKERFSAEFPKEGPSILRIQQVVRGDSAAYFCASSLKTGDSPLHFGNGTRLTVT.

The genes are TRBV15 and TRBJ1-2; D is uncertain. Trimming removed 0 bases from V and 13 bases from J, with 18 bases in between. This CDR3 has 14 amino acids. The V gene's germline CDR1 is LNHNV and CDR2 YYDKDF (reference sequence). The CDR3 loop reads CATSRDLHKRGGTF. The CDR3 nucleotides read TGTGCCACCAGCAGAGATTTACATAAGCGAGGTGGCACCTTC.

The chain uses TRBV10-3 and TRBJ1-2; maybe TRBD1 (6 bases). This CDR3 is built from 15 residues. Trimming removed 4 bases at V and 5 bases at J, with 17 bases between. The germline V gene encodes CDR1 ENHRY and CDR2 SYGVKD. The DNA for the CDR3 is TGTGCCATCAGTGGTGGACAGTTTTTTGGTTATGGCTACACCTTC. It is translated as CAISGGQFFGYGYTF.

The chain joins TRBV19 to TRBJ1-5; 8 nucleotides match TRBD1. J lost 4 bases, V lost 5 bases, and 1 base had no gene match. The CDR3 covers 13 residues. Per the germline V gene, CDR1 is LNHDA and CDR2 is SQIVND (reference sequence). CDR3 sequence: CASSRDRNQPQHF. CDR3 coding DNA: TGTGCCAGTAGTCGGGACAGGAATCAGCCCCAGCATTTT.

This clone was recorded only once. The rearrangement joins TRBV6-5 to TRBJ1-6; tentative D call: TRBD1 (6 bases). V lost 4 bases and J 7 bases, leaving 8 bases between the germline ends. This CDR3 region has 13 residues. The germline CDR1 and CDR2 sequences are MNHEY and SVGAGI. CDR3 residues: CASSSTGNSPLHF. The CDR3 nucleotides read TGTGCCAGCAGTTCCACAGGGAATTCACCCCTCCACTTT.

The chain is built from TRBV30 and TRBJ1-2; D might be TRBD1 (5 bases). Trimming removed 2 bases from V and 5 bases from J, with 15 bases in between. Germline values: CDR1 GTSNPN, CDR2 SVGIG (reference sequence). CDR3 length equals 14 residues. CDR3 in amino acids: CAWSYNPGLYGYTF. The CDR3 nucleotides read TGTGCCTGGAGTTACAATCCGGGACTTTATGGCTACACCTTC. Full variable domain (remainder filled in from reference TRBV30 and TRBJ1-2): SQTIHQWPATLVQPVGSPLSLECTVEGTSNPNLYWYRQAAGRGLQLLFYSVGIGQISSEVPQNLSASRPQDRQFILSSKKLLLSDSGFYLCAWSYNPGLYGYTFGSGTRLTVV.

This chain joins TRBV7-9 and TRBJ1-4; no firm D call. The ends were cut back, 5 bases at V and 8 bases at J, with 15 bases in the middle. CDR1 is SEHNR and CDR2 is FQNEAQ in the germline V gene (reference sequence). This CDR3 region has 14 residues. The CDR3 protein is CASSQDPEREKLFF. The CDR3 nucleotides read TGTGCCAGCAGCCAGGACCCGGAGCGGGAAAAACTGTTTTTT.

The genes are TRBV20-1 and TRBJ1-1, with D possibly TRBD1 on 5 matching bases. V dropped 1 base and J dropped 8 bases, with 8 bases sitting between them. This CDR3 is built from 11 residues. Germline CDR1 is DFQATT and CDR2 is SNEGSKA (reference sequence). The CDR3 region has the DNA TGCAGTGCTAGAGGGGGCCAGGAAGCTTTCTTT. As protein: CSARGGQEAFF.

CDR3 DNA: TGTGCCAGCAGTTTATGGGAGGGGGCAGGAGAAAAACTGTTTTTT. It translates to CASSLWEGAGEKLFF. The chain carries TRBV28 and TRBJ1-4; 7 bases map to TRBD1. Germline trimming cut 0 bases from V and 8 bases from J; bases unmatched to any gene: 6. Germline V CDR1 and CDR2: MDHEN, SYDVKM. The CDR3 covers 15 residues.

The chain has TRBV5-8 and TRBJ1-4; tentative D call: TRBD1 (6 bases). Germline lookup yields CDR1 SGHTS and CDR2 YDEGEE. Trimming took off 1 base at V and 4 bases at J, with 11 bases between the two ends. The length of the CDR3 is 15 residues. The CDR3 nucleotides read TGTGCCAGCAGCTTGTCCCCAGGGGTTAATGAAAAACTGTTTTTT. It encodes CASSLSPGVNEKLFF.

The chain has TRBV10-3 and TRBJ2-2, with 12 positions matching TRBD2. CDR1 and CDR2 (germline): ENHRY, SYGVKD. This CDR3 has 15 amino acids. J was trimmed by 5 bases and V by 8 bases; bases with no gene match: 6. The chain's CDR3 is CAIPRTSGNTGELFF. The CDR3, as DNA: TGTGCCATCCCCAGGACTAGCGGGAATACCGGGGAGCTGTTTTTT.

The CDR3 DNA is TGTGCCAGCAGCTTAGGGAAGGTGGAGGTATGGGATGAAGAGACCCAGTACTTC. Encoded protein: CASSLGKVEVWDEETQYF. This chain links TRBV7-8 with TRBJ2-5; maybe TRBD2 (5 bases). The CDR3 length is 18 residues. V was clipped by 1 base and J by 3 bases, with 21 bases between them. The V gene's germline CDR1 is SGHVS and CDR2 FQNEAQ. Drawing the rest from reference TRBV7-8 and TRBJ2-5, the complete variable domain is GAGVSQSPRYKVAKRGQDVALRCDPISGHVSLFWYQQALGQGPEFLTYFQNEAQLDKSGLPSDRFFAERPEGSVSTLKIQRTQQEDSAVYLCASSLGKVEVWDEETQYFGPGTRLLVL.

The rearrangement joins TRBV9 to TRBJ1-5; maybe TRBD1 (5 bases). Germline CDR1 and CDR2: SGDLS and YYNGEE. Trimming stripped 2 bases from V and 2 bases from J, with 8 bases between. The length of the CDR3 is 14 residues. The CDR3 region has the DNA TGTGCCAGCAGCGTCGACAGCGGCAATCAGCCCCAGCATTTT. This gives the protein CASSVDSGNQPQHF.

This clone was seen once. The gene calls are TRBV11-2 and TRBJ1-1; D remains ambiguous. The V gene lost 4 bases and the J gene lost 2 bases, with 11 bases spanning the gap. This CDR3 is built from 14 residues. Germline CDR1 and CDR2: SGHAT and FQNNGV. The CDR3, as DNA: TGTGCCAGCAGCTCAGGTCCAGGCAACACTGAAGCTTTCTTT. This gives the protein CASSSGPGNTEAFF.

The chain links TRBV24-1 to TRBJ2-5, with a possible D match to TRBD1 (6 bases). Germline CDR1 reads KGHDR; CDR2 reads SFDVKD. CDR3 length: 16 residues. Trimming shortened V by 2 bases and J by 1 base, and 13 bases separated the two germline ends. The CDR3 DNA reads TGTGCCACCAGTGATTCCCAATGGGACATCCAAGAGACCCAGTACTTC. It specifies CATSDSQWDIQETQYF.

This chain connects TRBV7-2 to TRBJ1-1, with no clear D. Germline V gene data show CDR1 as SGHTA and CDR2 as FQGNSA. V was trimmed by 6 bases and J by 4 bases, leaving 6 bases between them. The CDR3 totals 11 residues. CDR3 amino acids: CASSGLTEAFF. CDR3 bases: TGTGCCAGCAGTGGACTCACTGAAGCTTTCTTT.

The gene calls are TRBV19 and TRBJ1-5; unclear D gene. In germline, CDR1 is LNHDA, CDR2 SQIVND (reference sequence). The length of the CDR3 is 15 residues. V was cut by 5 bases and J by 2 bases, with 13 bases left in between. CDR3 residues: CASSAAEGRNQPQHF. The CDR3 DNA reads as TGTGCCAGTAGTGCAGCCGAGGGTCGCAATCAGCCCCAGCATTTT.

The V and J genes are TRBV9 and TRBJ2-1; D remains ambiguous. The CDR3 extends over 13 amino acids. The V end was cut by 0 bases, the J end by 6 bases, with 7 bases between. CDR1 is SGDLS, CDR2 YYNGEE, per germline. CDR3: CASSVGSGNEQFF. The DNA for the CDR3 is TGTGCCAGCAGCGTAGGTTCAGGCAATGAGCAGTTCTTC.

The chain links TRBV4-1 to TRBJ1-5, with a possible D match to TRBD1 (5 bases). Trimming took 1 base from V and 1 from J, leaving 11 bases between them. The CDR3 loop spans 16 amino acids. From germline, CDR1 is MGHRA and CDR2 YSYEKL. The CDR3 sequence is CASSQGQGLSNQPQHF. CDR3 nucleotide sequence: TGCGCCAGCAGCCAAGGGCAGGGCTTAAGCAATCAGCCCCAGCATTTT.